The rows below give T cell receptor beta chains drawn from one sample of a study of T-cell reconstitution after alpha-beta-depleted transplantation in children. One entry per CDR3 protein results from TCRdb running MiXCR on the PCR reads. The table records over 90,000 distinct CDR3 sequences, roughly 7.1% of them present only once. Sample: PBMCs, taken before TCRalphabeta/CD19-depleted stem cell transplant. The receptor source for this set is a boy younger than 10 with acute lymphoblastic leukemia, due to receive a stem cell transplant. The CDR3 runs from the conserved cysteine through the conserved F or W. D genes are given only for firm matches. Rows give clone size only sometimes, using once, few, many, or a class for an expanded clone.

v_gene,len,j_gene,d_gene,abundance,CDR3aa,CDR3nt
TRBV11-1,18,TRBJ2-5,TRBD1,NA,CASSYSGTGGPWGETQYF,TGTGCCAGCAGTTACTCCGGGACAGGGGGCCCCTGGGGAGAGACCCAGTACTTC
TRBV3-1,13,TRBJ1-5,NA,NA,CASSQSHAGPQHF,TGTGCCAGCAGCCAATCTCATGCGGGGCCCCAGCATTTT
TRBV18,16,TRBJ2-3,TRBD2,many,CASSPKAGASTDTQYF,TGTGCCAGCTCACCAAAAGCGGGGGCGAGCACAGATACGCAGTATTTT
TRBV28,16,TRBJ1-1,NA,once,CASSLSQGSGDTEAFF,TGTGCCAGCAGTTTAAGTCAGGGGTCAGGGGACACTGAAGCTTTCTTT
TRBV3-1,17,TRBJ2-5,NA,many,CASSFPYLGFEQETQYF,TGTGCCAGCAGCTTCCCTTACCTAGGTTTCGAACAAGAGACCCAGTACTTC
TRBV10-3,13,TRBJ1-1,NA,many,CAISESMNTEAFF,TGTGCCATCAGTGAGTCTATGAACACTGAAGCTTTCTTT
TRBV7-3,14,TRBJ2-1,NA,few,CASSSGLYDNEQFF,TGTGCCAGCAGCTCAGGACTATACGACAATGAGCAGTTCTTC
TRBV27,14,TRBJ1-1,NA,many,CASRVGFRITEAFF,TGTGCCAGCAGAGTGGGGTTTCGGATCACTGAAGCTTTCTTT
TRBV11-3,15,TRBJ1-1,NA,few,CASSPGARKNTEAFF,TGTGCCAGCAGCCCTGGGGCCAGGAAGAACACTGAAGCTTTCTTT
TRBV5-1,15,TRBJ2-5,TRBD2,many,CASSLAPREEETQYF,TGCGCCAGCAGCTTGGCACCCCGGGAGGAGGAGACCCAGTACTTC
TRBV7-9,15,TRBJ1-3,NA,few,CAGSEEGVPGNTIYF,TGTGCCGGCAGCGAAGAGGGGGTCCCTGGAAACACCATATATTTT
TRBV29-1,11,TRBJ2-1,NA,many,CSAGQNGEQFF,TGCAGCGCCGGACAAAACGGTGAGCAGTTCTTC
TRBV5-1,12,TRBJ2-1,NA,many,CASSLMINEQFF,TGCGCCAGCAGCTTGATGATCAATGAGCAGTTCTTC
TRBV20-1,13,TRBJ2-2,NA,many,CSARIGEIGELFF,TGCAGTGCTAGAATAGGGGAGATCGGGGAGCTGTTTTTT
TRBV7-8,16,TRBJ2-1,TRBD2,many,CASSSAGSGVLNEQFF,TGTGCCAGCAGCTCCGCGGGCAGCGGGGTGTTGAATGAGCAGTTCTTC
TRBV4-2,16,TRBJ2-7,NA,many,CASSQDAAGHAKEQYF,TGTGCCAGCAGCCAAGATGCGGCGGGTCATGCGAAAGAGCAGTACTTC
TRBV6-6,13,TRBJ2-4,NA,few,CASSREAKNIQYF,TGTGCCAGCAGTCGCGAAGCCAAAAACATTCAGTACTTC
TRBV7-8,15,TRBJ1-5,NA,NA,CASSPTRGSNQPQHF,TGTGCCAGCAGCCCGACCCGGGGTAGCAATCAGCCCCAGCATTTT
TRBV29-1,13,TRBJ2-3,TRBD1,NA,CSGQGDGIDTQYF,TGCAGCGGACAGGGGGACGGAATAGATACGCAGTATTTT
TRBV10-3,15,TRBJ1-1,TRBD1,NA,CAISRDRGPGTEAFF,TGTGCCATCAGTCGAGACAGGGGGCCAGGAACTGAAGCTTTCTTT
TRBV21-1,13,TRBJ2-7,NA,many,CASSKGLGDEQYF,TGTGCCAGCAGCAAAGGACTTGGCGACGAGCAGTACTTC
TRBV20-1,16,TRBJ2-7,TRBD2,NA,CSASPTTSGSSYEQYF,TGCAGTGCTAGCCCTACGACTAGCGGGAGCTCCTACGAGCAGTACTTC
TRBV3-1,14,TRBJ2-5,TRBD1,few,CASSRTGGEETQYF,TGTGCCAGCAGCCGGACAGGGGGAGAAGAGACCCAGTACTTC
TRBV12-3/TRBV12-4,13,TRBJ1-5,NA,many,CASTTGPHSPQHF,TGTGCCAGCACGACAGGTCCCCATTCGCCCCAGCATTTT
TRBV5-1,13,TRBJ1-2,TRBD1,many,CASSPGQGYGYTF,TGTGCCAGCAGCCCTGGACAGGGCTATGGCTACACCTTC
TRBV12-3/TRBV12-4,14,TRBJ2-1,NA,many,CASSPLARVNEQFF,TGTGCCAGCAGTCCTCTAGCAAGGGTGAATGAGCAGTTCTTC
TRBV23-1,15,TRBJ1-1,NA,NA,CASSQSTAQNTEAFF,TGCGCCAGCAGTCAATCGACAGCGCAGAACACTGAAGCTTTCTTT
TRBV7-2,15,TRBJ2-7,TRBD2,few,CASSSRGLGAYEQYF,TGTGCCAGCAGTTCTCGCGGACTAGGGGCCTACGAGCAGTACTTC
TRBV7-2,15,TRBJ2-6,TRBD1,few,CASSWTGAGANVLTF,TGTGCCAGCAGCTGGACAGGGGCCGGGGCCAACGTCCTGACTTTC
TRBV28,15,TRBJ1-5,NA,many,CASSLLYRANQPQHF,TGTGCCAGCAGTTTACTGTACAGGGCCAATCAGCCCCAGCATTTT
TRBV20-1,12,TRBJ1-2,NA,NA,CSARGVLLGYTF,TGCAGTGCTAGAGGCGTATTGCTTGGCTACACCTTC
TRBV21-1,14,TRBJ2-4,NA,NA,CASSLGTGENIQYF,TGTGCCAGCAGCCTAGGGACAGGGGAAAACATTCAGTACTTC
TRBV28,10,TRBJ2-1,NA,many,CASASGEQFF,TGTGCCAGCGCATCCGGTGAGCAGTTCTTC
TRBV5-1,14,TRBJ2-3,TRBD2,few,CASSIAGGTDTQYF,TGCGCCAGCAGCATAGCGGGGGGGACAGATACGCAGTATTTT
TRBV27,13,TRBJ2-7,TRBD1,many,CASSRGQGYEQYF,TGTGCCAGCAGTCGCGGACAGGGCTACGAGCAGTACTTC
TRBV29-1,13,TRBJ2-1,TRBD2,many,CSFRRASGNEQFF,TGCAGCTTCCGACGGGCTAGCGGCAATGAGCAGTTCTTC
TRBV27,15,TRBJ2-7,NA,many,CASSLYRGPSYEQYF,TGTGCCAGCAGTTTGTATAGGGGTCCTTCCTACGAGCAGTACTTC
TRBV5-6,16,TRBJ2-2,TRBD1,NA,CASSLEGQGWTGELFF,TGTGCCAGCAGCCTGGAGGGACAGGGGTGGACCGGGGAGCTGTTTTTT
TRBV7-9,14,TRBJ1-1,NA,many,CASSSKDLNTEAFF,TGTGCCAGCAGCTCCAAGGACCTGAACACTGAAGCTTTCTTT
TRBV7-8,17,TRBJ1-6,NA,many,CASSLEIGHSYNSPLHF,TGTGCCAGCAGCTTAGAAATAGGACACTCCTATAATTCACCCCTCCACTTT
TRBV6-2/TRBV6-3,16,TRBJ1-5,TRBD1,many,CASSTSPTGGGQPQHF,TGTGCCAGCAGCACGAGTCCCACAGGGGGCGGACAGCCCCAGCATTTT
TRBV7-2,15,TRBJ2-1,TRBD2,NA,CASSAGTSSGYEQFF,TGTGCCAGCAGCGCCGGGACTAGCAGTGGATATGAGCAGTTCTTC
TRBV6-1,15,TRBJ2-1,NA,NA,CATFSGRGAYNEQFF,TGTGCCACCTTTTCCGGGCGGGGAGCTTACAATGAGCAGTTCTTC